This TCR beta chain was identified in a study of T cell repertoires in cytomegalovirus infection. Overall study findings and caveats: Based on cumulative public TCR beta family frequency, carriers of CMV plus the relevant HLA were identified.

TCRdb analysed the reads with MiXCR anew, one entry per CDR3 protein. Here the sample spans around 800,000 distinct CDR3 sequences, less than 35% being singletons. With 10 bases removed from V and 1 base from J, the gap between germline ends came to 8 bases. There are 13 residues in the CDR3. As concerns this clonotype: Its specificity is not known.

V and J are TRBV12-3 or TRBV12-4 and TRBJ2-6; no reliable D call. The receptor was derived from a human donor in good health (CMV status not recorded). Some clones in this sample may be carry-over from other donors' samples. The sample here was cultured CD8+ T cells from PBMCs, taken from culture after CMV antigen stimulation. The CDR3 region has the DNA TGTGCCATCCGGAGTTCTGGGGCCAACGTCCTGACTTTC. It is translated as CAIRSSGANVLTF.